The T cell receptor beta chain under discussion was sequenced for a study of cytomegalovirus exposure and HLA in healthy donors. Study results and caveats: It was likely that a cluster of highly shared sequence variants was a sequencing artifact.

To note about this clone: Its specificity is not known.

60 Vbeta and 13 Jbeta primers were used in PCR. Clones were sequenced by immunoSEQ multiplex PCR, and TCRdb holds only the in-frame ones, with some missing. The sample has around 100,000 clones, about 83% seen once. This CDR3 spans 20 amino acids. CDR1 SGDLS and CDR2 YYNGEE come from the germline V gene. V was pared by 4 bases and J by 5 bases, with 16 bases of the junction left unmatched. The receptor was isolated from a female donor in good health and CMV-seropositive. Sequencing was done on a sample of PBMCs. The genes are TRBV9 and TRBJ2-2; 14 nucleotides align to TRBD2. In DNA form, the CDR3 reads TGTGCCAGCAGCAGACATGGGACTAGCGGGGGAGTCGCAGGGACCGGGGAGCTGTTTTTT. This sequence encodes CASSRHGTSGGVAGTGELFF.